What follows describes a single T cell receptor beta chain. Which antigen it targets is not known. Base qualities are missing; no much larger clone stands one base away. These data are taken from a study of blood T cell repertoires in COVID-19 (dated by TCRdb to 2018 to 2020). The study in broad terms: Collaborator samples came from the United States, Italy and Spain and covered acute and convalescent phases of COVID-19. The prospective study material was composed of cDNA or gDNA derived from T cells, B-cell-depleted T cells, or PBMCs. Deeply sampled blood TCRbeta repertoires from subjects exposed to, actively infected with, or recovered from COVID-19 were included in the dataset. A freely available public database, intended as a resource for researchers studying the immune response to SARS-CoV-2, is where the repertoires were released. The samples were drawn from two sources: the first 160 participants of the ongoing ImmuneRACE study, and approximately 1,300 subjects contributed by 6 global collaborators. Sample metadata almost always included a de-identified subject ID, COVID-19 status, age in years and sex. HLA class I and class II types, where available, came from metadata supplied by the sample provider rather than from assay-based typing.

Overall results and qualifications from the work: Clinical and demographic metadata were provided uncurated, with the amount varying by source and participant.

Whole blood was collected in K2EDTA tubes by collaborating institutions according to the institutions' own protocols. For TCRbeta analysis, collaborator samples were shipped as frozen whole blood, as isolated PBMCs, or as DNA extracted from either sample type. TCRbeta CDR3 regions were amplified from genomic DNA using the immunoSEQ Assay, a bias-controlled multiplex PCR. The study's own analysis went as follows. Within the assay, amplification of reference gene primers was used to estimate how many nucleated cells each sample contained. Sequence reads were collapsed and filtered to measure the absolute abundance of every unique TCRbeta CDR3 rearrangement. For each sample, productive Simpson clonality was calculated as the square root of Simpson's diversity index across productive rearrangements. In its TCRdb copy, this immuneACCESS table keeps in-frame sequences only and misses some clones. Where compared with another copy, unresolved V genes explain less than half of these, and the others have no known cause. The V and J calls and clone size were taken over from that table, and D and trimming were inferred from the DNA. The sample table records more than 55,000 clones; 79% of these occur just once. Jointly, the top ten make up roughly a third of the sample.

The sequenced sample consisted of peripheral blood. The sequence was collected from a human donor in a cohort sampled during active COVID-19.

The CDR3 region reads CASSSAQGVDTQYF. The nucleotides are TGTGCCAGCAGTTCAGCACAGGGGGTGGATACGCAGTATTTT. This chain is built from TRBV6-2 or TRBV6-3 and TRBJ2-3, with 8 bases in between that match TRBD1. Based on the germline V gene, the CDR1 and CDR2 sequences are MNHEY and SVGEGT. From the cysteine up to the phenylalanine, the CDR3 has a length of 14 residues. The only DNA kept is the CDR3, 42 bases in frame from the first base. V and J are trimmed by 4 bases and 6 bases, and the gene matches miss 6 bases of the junction.